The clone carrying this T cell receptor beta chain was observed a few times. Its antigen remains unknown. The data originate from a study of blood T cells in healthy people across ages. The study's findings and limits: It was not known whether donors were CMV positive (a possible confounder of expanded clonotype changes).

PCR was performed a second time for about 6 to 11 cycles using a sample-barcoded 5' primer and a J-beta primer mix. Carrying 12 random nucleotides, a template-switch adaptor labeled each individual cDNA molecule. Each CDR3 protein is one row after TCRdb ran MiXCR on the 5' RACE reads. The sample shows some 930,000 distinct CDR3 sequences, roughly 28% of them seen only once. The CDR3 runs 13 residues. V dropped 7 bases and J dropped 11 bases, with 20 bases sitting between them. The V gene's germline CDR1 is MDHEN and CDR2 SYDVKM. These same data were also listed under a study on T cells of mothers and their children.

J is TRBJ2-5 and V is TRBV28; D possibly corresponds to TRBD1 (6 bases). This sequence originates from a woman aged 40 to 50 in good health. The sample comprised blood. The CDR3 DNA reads TGTGCCAGCAATCCCGGGACACCCTCAGTGCAGTACTTC. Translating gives CASNPGTPSVQYF. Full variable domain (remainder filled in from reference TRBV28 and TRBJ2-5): DVKVTQSSRYLVKRTGEKVFLECVQDMDHENMFWYRQDPGLGLRLIYFSYDVKMKEKGDIPEGYSVSREKKERFSLILESASTNQTSMYLCASNPGTPSVQYFGPGTRLLVL.